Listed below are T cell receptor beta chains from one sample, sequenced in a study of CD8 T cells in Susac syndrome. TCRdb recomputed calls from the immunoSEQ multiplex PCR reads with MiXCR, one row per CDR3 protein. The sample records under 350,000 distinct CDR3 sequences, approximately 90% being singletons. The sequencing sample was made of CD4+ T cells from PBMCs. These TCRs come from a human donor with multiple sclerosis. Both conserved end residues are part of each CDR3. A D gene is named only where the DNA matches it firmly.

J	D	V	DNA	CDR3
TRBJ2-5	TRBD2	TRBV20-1	TGCAGTGCTCAGCTGCCGGGAGGTTCCTTTCAAGAGACCCAGTACTTC	CSAQLPGGSFQETQYF
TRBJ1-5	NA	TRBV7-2	TGTGCCAGCAGCTTAGTTTTTGGGAGCAATCAGCCCCAGCATTTT	CASSLVFGSNQPQHF
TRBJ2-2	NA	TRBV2	TGTGCCAGCAGTGATTGGGGTGGGGACCTTACCGGGGAGCTGTTTTTT	CASSDWGGDLTGELFF
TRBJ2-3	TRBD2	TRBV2	TGTGCCAGCGGGGGGGGGACCGCCACAGATACGCAGTATTTT	CASGGGTATDTQYF
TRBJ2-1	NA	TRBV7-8	TGTGCCAGCAGCTTAGTAAGCCCCATCAATGCACGGAGGAGCTCCTACAATGAGCAGTTCTTC	CASSLVSPINARRSSYNEQFF
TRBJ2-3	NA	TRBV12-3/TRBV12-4	TGTGCCAGCAGTTTAGATGCCCGGGGCGTCGATACGCAGTATTTT	CASSLDARGVDTQYF
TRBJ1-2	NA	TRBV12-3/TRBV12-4	TGTGCCAGCACCCACGGGGCCAGGCGTGATGGCTACACCTTC	CASTHGARRDGYTF
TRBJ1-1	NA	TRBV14	TGTGCCAGCAGCCAATTTGGAAGGTTAGGCGAAGCTTTCTTT	CASSQFGRLGEAFF
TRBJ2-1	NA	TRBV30	TGTGCCTGGAGTGGGGGTGTTACAAATGAGCAGTTCTTC	CAWSGGVTNEQFF
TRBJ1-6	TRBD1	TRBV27	TGTGCCAGCAGTTTCCAGGGGGAGGGTTCACCCCTCCACTTT	CASSFQGEGSPLHF